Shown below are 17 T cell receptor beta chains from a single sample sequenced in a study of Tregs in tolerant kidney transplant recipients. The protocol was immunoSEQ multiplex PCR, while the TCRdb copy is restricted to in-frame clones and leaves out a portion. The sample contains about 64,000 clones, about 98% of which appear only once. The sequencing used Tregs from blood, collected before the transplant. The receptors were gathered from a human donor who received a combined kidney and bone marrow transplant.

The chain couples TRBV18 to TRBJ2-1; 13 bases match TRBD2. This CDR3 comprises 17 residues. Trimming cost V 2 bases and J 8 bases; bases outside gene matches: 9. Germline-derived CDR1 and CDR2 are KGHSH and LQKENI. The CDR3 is CASSPGTSGNVPHEQFF. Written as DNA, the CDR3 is TGTGCCAGCTCACCAGGGACTAGCGGGAACGTCCCCCATGAGCAGTTCTTC.

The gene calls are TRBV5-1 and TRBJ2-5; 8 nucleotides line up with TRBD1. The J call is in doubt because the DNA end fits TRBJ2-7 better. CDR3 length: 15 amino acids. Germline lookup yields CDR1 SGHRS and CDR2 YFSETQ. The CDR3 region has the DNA TGCGCCAGCAGCCCTAGGACAGGGAGTAGCTACGAGCAGTACTTC. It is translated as CASSPRTGSSYEQYF.

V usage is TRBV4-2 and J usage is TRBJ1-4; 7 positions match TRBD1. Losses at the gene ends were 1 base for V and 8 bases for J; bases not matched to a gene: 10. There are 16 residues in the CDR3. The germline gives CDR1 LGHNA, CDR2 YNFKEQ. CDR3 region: CASSQAKTGPSEKLFF. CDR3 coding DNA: TGTGCCAGCAGCCAAGCCAAGACAGGGCCCAGCGAAAAACTGTTTTTT.

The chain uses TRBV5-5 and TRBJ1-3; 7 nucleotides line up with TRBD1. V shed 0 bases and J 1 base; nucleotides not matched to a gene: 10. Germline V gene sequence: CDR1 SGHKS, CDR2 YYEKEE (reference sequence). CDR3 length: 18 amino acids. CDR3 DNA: TGTGCCAGCAGCTTGGTTCCGTTGAGACAGGGATCTGGAAACACCATATATTTT. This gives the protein CASSLVPLRQGSGNTIYF.

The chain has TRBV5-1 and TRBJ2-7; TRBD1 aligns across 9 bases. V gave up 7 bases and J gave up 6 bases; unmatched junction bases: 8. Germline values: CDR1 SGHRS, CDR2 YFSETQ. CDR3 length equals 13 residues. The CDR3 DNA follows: TGCGCCAGCCGTGAAGGGACAGGGTTCGAGCAGTACTTC. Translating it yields CASREGTGFEQYF.

CDR3 sequence: CASGLVLVDPRSEKLFF. As DNA, the CDR3 is TGTGCTAGTGGTTTGGTACTAGTGGACCCCAGGTCTGAAAAACTGTTTTTT. The V gene is TRBV12-5, the J gene TRBJ1-4; D not resolved. Germline V gene lookup returns CDR1 LGHNT and CDR2 FRNRAP. The CDR3 consists of 17 residues. V lost 0 bases to trimming and J lost 7 bases, with 18 bases between them.

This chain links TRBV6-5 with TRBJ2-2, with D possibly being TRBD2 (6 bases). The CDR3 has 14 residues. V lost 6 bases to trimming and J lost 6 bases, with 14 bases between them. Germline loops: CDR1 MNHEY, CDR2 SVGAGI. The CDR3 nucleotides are TGTGCCAGCAGACGACCGGGAGTGCCCGGGGAGCTGTTTTTT. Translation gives CASRRPGVPGELFF.

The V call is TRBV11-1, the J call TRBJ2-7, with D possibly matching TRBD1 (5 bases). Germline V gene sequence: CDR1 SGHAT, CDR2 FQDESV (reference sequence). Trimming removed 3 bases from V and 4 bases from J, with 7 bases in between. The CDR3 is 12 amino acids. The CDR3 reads CASSFQGYEQYF. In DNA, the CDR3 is TGTGCCAGCAGCTTTCAGGGTTACGAGCAGTACTTC. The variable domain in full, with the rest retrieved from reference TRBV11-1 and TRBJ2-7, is EAEVAQSPRYKITEKSQAVAFWCDPISGHATLYWYRQILGQGPELLVQFQDESVVDDSQLPKDRFSAERLKGVDSTLKIQPAELGDSAMYLCASSFQGYEQYFGPGTRLTVT.

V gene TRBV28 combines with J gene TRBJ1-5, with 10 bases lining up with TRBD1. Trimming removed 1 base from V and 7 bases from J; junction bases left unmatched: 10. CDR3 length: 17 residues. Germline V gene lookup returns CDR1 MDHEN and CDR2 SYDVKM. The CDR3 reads CASSLSLDRGRGQPQHF. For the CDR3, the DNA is TGTGCCAGCAGTTTATCCCTCGACAGGGGGCGCGGGCAGCCCCAGCATTTT.

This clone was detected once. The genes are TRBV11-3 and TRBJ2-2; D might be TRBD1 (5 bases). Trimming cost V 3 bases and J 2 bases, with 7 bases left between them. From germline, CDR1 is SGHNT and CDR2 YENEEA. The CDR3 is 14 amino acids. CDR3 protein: CASSFGHNTGELFF. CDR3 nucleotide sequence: TGTGCCAGCAGCTTTGGACACAACACCGGGGAGCTGTTTTTT.

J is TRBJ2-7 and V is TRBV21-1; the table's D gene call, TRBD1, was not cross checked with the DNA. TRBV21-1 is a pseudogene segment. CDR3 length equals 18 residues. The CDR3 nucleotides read TGTGCCAGCAGAAAGGGGGACCCGGGACAGGGGAGCTCCTACGAGCAGTACTTC. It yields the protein CASRKGDPGQGSSYEQYF.

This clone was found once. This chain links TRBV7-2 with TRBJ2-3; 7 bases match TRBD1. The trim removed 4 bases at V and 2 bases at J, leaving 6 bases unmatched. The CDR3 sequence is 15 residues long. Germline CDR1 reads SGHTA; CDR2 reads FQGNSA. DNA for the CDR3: TGTGCCAGCAGCTGGGACAGCGGACTCACAGATACGCAGTATTTT. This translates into CASSWDSGLTDTQYF.

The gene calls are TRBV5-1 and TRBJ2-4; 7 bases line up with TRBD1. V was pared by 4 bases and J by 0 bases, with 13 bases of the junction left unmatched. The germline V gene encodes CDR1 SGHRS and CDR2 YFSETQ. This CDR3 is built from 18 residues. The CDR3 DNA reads TGCGCCAGCAGCATGACAGGGAAGGTCCCCCGAGCCAAAAACATTCAGTACTTC. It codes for CASSMTGKVPRAKNIQYF.

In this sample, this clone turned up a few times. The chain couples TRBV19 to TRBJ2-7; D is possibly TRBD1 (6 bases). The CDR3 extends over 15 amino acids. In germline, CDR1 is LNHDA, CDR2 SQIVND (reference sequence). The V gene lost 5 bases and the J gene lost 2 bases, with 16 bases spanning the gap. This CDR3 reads CASSYRVKETYEQYF. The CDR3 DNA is TGTGCCAGTAGTTACAGGGTAAAGGAGACCTACGAGCAGTACTTC.

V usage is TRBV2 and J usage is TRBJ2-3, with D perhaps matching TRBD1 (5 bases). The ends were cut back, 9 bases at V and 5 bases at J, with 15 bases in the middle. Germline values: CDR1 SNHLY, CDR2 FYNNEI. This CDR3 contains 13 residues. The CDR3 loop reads CASQGQRGDTQYF. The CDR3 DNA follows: TGTGCCAGTCAGGGTCAAAGGGGAGATACGCAGTATTTT.

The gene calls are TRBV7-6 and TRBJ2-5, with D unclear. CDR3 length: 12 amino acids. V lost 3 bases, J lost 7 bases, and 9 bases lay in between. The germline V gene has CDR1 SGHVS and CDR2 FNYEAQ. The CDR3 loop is CASSFHTGTQYF. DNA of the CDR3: TGTGCCAGCAGCTTCCATACCGGGACCCAGTACTTC.

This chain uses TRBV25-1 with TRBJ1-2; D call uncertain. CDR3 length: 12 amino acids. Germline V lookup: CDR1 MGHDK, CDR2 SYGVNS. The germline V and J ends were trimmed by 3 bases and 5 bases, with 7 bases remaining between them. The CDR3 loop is CASSERHYGYTF. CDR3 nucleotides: TGTGCCAGCAGTGAGCGGCATTATGGCTACACCTTC.